This passage covers 32 T cell receptor beta chains from one sample sequenced in a study of cytomegalovirus exposure and HLA in healthy donors. The PCR contained 60 Vbeta and 13 Jbeta primers. Only in-frame clones appear in the TCRdb table, and some are missing; sequencing was by immunoSEQ multiplex PCR. This repertoire shows under 200,000 clones, 80% found once; its top ten account for about 4.3%. Sequenced material: PBMCs. Receptor source: a man aged 30-40 years in good health and CMV-seronegative.

The rearrangement uses TRBV28 and TRBJ1-1; D ambiguous. The CDR3 loop spans 15 amino acids. Germline CDR1 MDHEN, CDR2 SYDVKM. The V gene lost 6 bases and the J gene lost 0 bases, with 14 bases spanning the gap. CDR3 sequence (DNA): TGTGCCAGCAGCCCCTACCGTGAGGTGAACACTGAAGCTTTCTTT. Protein: CASSPYREVNTEAFF.

V and J are TRBV6-5 and TRBJ2-7; TRBD1 aligns across 9 bases. With 7 bases clipped from V and 1 base from J, the junction kept 8 bases outside the gene matches. There are 15 residues in the CDR3. Germline V gene data show CDR1 as MNHEY and CDR2 as SVGAGI. CDR3 nucleotides: TGTGCCAGCACTCCAAGGGACAGGGTTTCCTACGAGCAGTACTTC. Encoded protein: CASTPRDRVSYEQYF.

This chain joins TRBV9 and TRBJ2-3; 11 bases line up with TRBD2. V lost 4 bases, J lost 4 bases, and 5 bases stayed unmatched. The CDR3 covers 15 residues. CDR1 and CDR2 (germline): SGDLS, YYNGEE. CDR3 DNA: TGTGCCAGCAGCCCCACTAGCGGGAGCGCAGATACGCAGTATTTT. Its translation is CASSPTSGSADTQYF.

The chain uses TRBV7-8 and TRBJ2-7; 8 bases map to TRBD1. The CDR3 is 15 residues long. In germline, CDR1 is SGHVS, CDR2 FQNEAQ. After removal of 0 bases from V and 3 bases from J, the junction contained 4 bases not matched to a gene. The CDR3 DNA sequence: TGTGCCAGCAGCTTAGCCGGGACAGGATACTACGAGCAGTACTTC. Residues: CASSLAGTGYYEQYF.

The chain is built from TRBV29-1 and TRBJ1-3; 7 positions match TRBD1. The V segment lost 6 bases and the J segment 4 bases; nucleotides outside the gene matches: 6. There are 13 residues in the CDR3. Germline V gene lookup returns CDR1 SQVTM and CDR2 ANQGSEA. The CDR3 loop is CSVDRVGGNTIYF. The CDR3 coding sequence is TGCAGCGTAGACAGGGTAGGAGGAAACACCATATATTTT. Looking up the rest from reference TRBV29-1 and TRBJ1-3 gives the full variable domain: SAVISQKPSRDICQRGTSLTIQCQVDSQVTMMFWYRQQPGQSLTLIATANQGSEATYESGFVIDKFPISRPNLTFSTLTVSNMSPEDSSIYLCSVDRVGGNTIYFGEGSWLTVV.

The V call is TRBV30, the J call TRBJ2-6; possible D gene TRBD1, 5 bases. The CDR3 totals 15 residues. The V end lost 3 bases, the J end lost 2 bases, and 11 bases lay between the germline ends. Germline-derived CDR1 and CDR2 are GTSNPN and SVGIG (reference sequence). The CDR3 DNA reads TGTGCCTGGAGGGCAGGGAACGCTGGGGCCAACGTCCTGACTTTC. This codes for CAWRAGNAGANVLTF.

This clone was picked up one time. The gene calls are TRBV5-8 and TRBJ1-5; TRBD1 aligns across 8 bases. Germline V lookup: CDR1 SGHTS, CDR2 YDEGEE. The CDR3 contains 15 residues. V gave up 7 bases and J gave up 5 bases; unmatched junction bases: 11. As DNA, the CDR3 is TGTGCCAGCGGCTACCAGACAGGGGTTTATCAGCCCCAGCATTTT. Translated: CASGYQTGVYQPQHF.

This clone was picked up one time. V and J are TRBV28 and TRBJ2-7, with 9 positions matching TRBD1. The CDR3 consists of 15 residues. The germline V gene has CDR1 MDHEN and CDR2 SYDVKM. V dropped 6 bases and J dropped 0; count of bases not matched to a gene: 6. The chain's CDR3 is CASSRPGQGSYEQYF. In DNA form, the CDR3 reads TGTGCCAGCAGCCGTCCGGGACAGGGCTCCTACGAGCAGTACTTC. The complete variable domain, with remaining parts taken from reference TRBV28 and TRBJ2-7, reads DVKVTQSSRYLVKRTGEKVFLECVQDMDHENMFWYRQDPGLGLRLIYFSYDVKMKEKGDIPEGYSVSREKKERFSLILESASTNQTSMYLCASSRPGQGSYEQYFGPGTRLTVT.

About this clone: One end of the junction is discordant with germline, which a read error may explain. The chain employs TRBV18 and TRBJ1-2, with D possibly TRBD1 on 5 matching bases. There are 14 residues in the CDR3. Germline loops: CDR1 KGHSH, CDR2 LQKENI. The CDR3 loop reads CASSPLQGNSGYTF. The CDR3, as DNA: TGTGCCAGCTCACCACTGCAGGGAAACTCTGGCTACACCTTC.

This clone came up once. The J gene is TRBJ2-5, the V gene TRBV27; 8 bases match TRBD1. The germline V gene has CDR1 MNHEY and CDR2 SMNVEV (reference sequence). The CDR3 covers 14 residues. J gave up 0 bases and V 7 bases, and 4 bases lay outside the gene matches. CDR3 nucleotides: TGTGCCAGCACCCGGGACAGGCACCAAGAGACCCAGTACTTC. Its protein is CASTRDRHQETQYF.

The V call is TRBV6-5, the J call TRBJ1-5; 8 bases match TRBD1. Germline trimming cut 5 bases from V and 5 bases from J; bases unmatched to any gene: 5. This CDR3 spans 14 amino acids. Germline values: CDR1 MNHEY, CDR2 SVGAGI. The CDR3 DNA reads as TGTGCCAGCAGTCCCAGGGGGCCTGATCAGCCCCAGCATTTT. As protein: CASSPRGPDQPQHF.

This sequence joins TRBV5-4 and TRBJ1-1, with D unclear. Trimming took off 4 bases at V and 7 bases at J, with 11 bases between the two ends. Germline lookup yields CDR1 SGHNT and CDR2 YYREEE (reference sequence). The CDR3 totals 12 residues. The CDR3 DNA is TGTGCCAGCAGCCCTCTGTCCGGTGAAGCTTTCTTT. It encodes CASSPLSGEAFF.

This clone was picked up a small number of times. The chain couples TRBV27 to TRBJ2-5; the D gene is possibly TRBD1 (5 bases). The J call is doubtful: the DNA matches TRBJ2-7 better. The CDR3 is 15 amino acids. CDR1 is MNHEY and CDR2 is SMNVEV in the germline V gene (reference sequence). CDR3 sequence reads: CASSPGAGPTYEQYF. The DNA for the CDR3 is TGTGCCAGCAGTCCTGGGGCAGGGCCCACCTACGAGCAGTACTTC.

This chain connects TRBV27 to TRBJ2-3; TRBD1 is a possible D gene (6 bases). The CDR3 totals 14 residues. V gave up 4 bases and J gave up 2 bases, with 10 bases separating them. CDR1 MNHEY and CDR2 SMNVEV come from the germline V gene (reference sequence). CDR3 DNA sequence: TGTGCCAGCAGTTGGGACATTTCCACAGATACGCAGTATTTT. It yields the protein CASSWDISTDTQYF.

The rearrangement joins TRBV5-8 to TRBJ1-1; D is unresolved. V shed 1 base and J shed 0 bases, with 10 bases lying between them. This CDR3 has 15 residues. Germline-derived CDR1 and CDR2 are SGHTS and YDEGEE. CDR3 amino acids: CASSLKQTLNTEAFF. The CDR3 DNA reads as TGTGCCAGCAGCTTGAAACAGACCCTGAACACTGAAGCTTTCTTT.

This clone is a singleton in its sample. This rearrangement joins TRBV7-9 to TRBJ2-1; perhaps TRBD2 as D (5 bases). The V end was cut by 2 bases, the J end by 5 bases, with 13 bases between. Germline CDR1 and CDR2: SEHNR and FQNEAQ (reference sequence). The CDR3 spans 15 residues. CDR3 residues: CASSLIRGANNEQFF. The CDR3, as DNA: TGTGCCAGCAGCTTAATCCGGGGAGCTAACAATGAGCAGTTCTTC.

In this sample, this clone turned up once. The rearrangement links TRBV5-8 to TRBJ2-7, with TRBD1 matching over 10 bases. Germline trimming cut 10 bases from V and 5 bases from J; bases unmatched to any gene: 12. The germline V gene has CDR1 SGHTS and CDR2 YDEGEE. The CDR3 totals 14 residues. Here the CDR3 DNA reads TGTGCCGGGGCCCGGGACAGGGGAACGGACGAGCAGTACTTC. It yields the protein CAGARDRGTDEQYF.

The chain employs TRBV6-5 and TRBJ1-5, with 7 nucleotides matching TRBD1. CDR3 length equals 14 residues. Looked up from germline, CDR1 is MNHEY and CDR2 is SVGAGI. The V segment lost 6 bases and the J segment 2 bases; nucleotides outside the gene matches: 4. CDR3 sequence reads: CASRHGQGNQPQHF. In DNA, the CDR3 is TGTGCCAGCAGACACGGACAGGGCAATCAGCCCCAGCATTTT.

The V and J genes are TRBV28 and TRBJ1-2, with 7 bases aligning to TRBD1. Germline V gives CDR1 MDHEN, CDR2 SYDVKM. The ends lost 5 bases at V and 4 bases at J; junction bases unmatched: 4. The CDR3 totals 13 residues. The CDR3 is CASSLQGTYGYTF. The DNA for the CDR3 is TGTGCCAGCAGTCTACAGGGGACCTATGGCTACACCTTC.

The CDR3 bases are TGTGCCAGCAGTTACCCAGGGACTGGTAGACCCCTCCACTTT. Its protein product is CASSYPGTGRPLHF. This chain links TRBV6-5 with TRBJ1-6, with a weak D call TRBD1 (5 bases). Trimming removed 2 bases at V and 12 bases at J, with 14 bases between. The CDR3 is 14 amino acids. Germline CDR1 MNHEY, CDR2 SVGAGI.

The rearrangement uses TRBV10-2 and TRBJ1-1, with D uncertain. The germline V and J ends were trimmed by 2 bases and 0 bases, with 7 bases remaining between them. Germline values: CDR1 WSHSY, CDR2 SAAADI. This CDR3 is 14 amino acids long. The CDR3 loop is CASSERGMNTEAFF. Here the CDR3 DNA reads TGCGCCAGCAGTGAGCGCGGTATGAACACTGAAGCTTTCTTT.

This chain uses TRBV2 with TRBJ1-6; a weak D match, TRBD1 (5 bases). Germline V lookup: CDR1 SNHLY, CDR2 FYNNEI. The CDR3 has 13 residues. Between the trimmed V and J ends, which lost 8 bases and 10 bases, there was a span of 15 bases. CDR3 sequence reads: CASGARAPSPLHF. The CDR3 region has the DNA TGTGCCAGCGGGGCCAGGGCGCCATCACCCCTCCACTTT.

This clone has only one observation. The rearrangement links TRBV2 to TRBJ2-1; 10 nucleotides agree with TRBD1. Germline CDR1 is SNHLY and CDR2 is FYNNEI. Trimming at V came to 6 bases and at J to 7 bases, leaving 0 bases not matched to a gene. The CDR3 loop spans 12 amino acids. The CDR3 nucleotides read TGTGCCAGCAGGGGACAGGGGAATGAGCAGTTCTTC. Translation: CASRGQGNEQFF.

For this clone: This sample also contains other DNA sequences that code for the same CDR3. The chain uses TRBV6-6 and TRBJ1-5; D is perhaps TRBD1 (6 bases). CDR3 length: 14 residues. Germline V lookup: CDR1 MNHNY, CDR2 SVGAGI (reference sequence). V was shortened by 2 bases and J by 5 bases, with 10 bases between the two germline ends. The CDR3, as DNA: TGTGCCAGCAGTTACGGGCAGGGGCATCAGCCCCAGCATTTT. The encoded protein is CASSYGQGHQPQHF.

This chain uses TRBV27 with TRBJ2-1, with D perhaps matching TRBD2 (5 bases). Trimming took 4 bases from V and 9 from J, leaving 7 bases between them. The germline V gene encodes CDR1 MNHEY and CDR2 SMNVEV (reference sequence). This CDR3 is built from 11 residues. The CDR3 nucleotides are TGTGCCAGCAGTTACAGCGGTGAGCAGTTCTTC. Protein sequence: CASSYSGEQFF.

The CDR3 loop reads CASTLTWTDSSYEQYF. CDR3 DNA: TGTGCCAGTACCCTAACCTGGACAGATAGCTCCTACGAGCAGTACTTC. This rearrangement joins TRBV19 to TRBJ2-7, with D possibly matching TRBD1 (6 bases). CDR3 length: 16 residues. Between the trimmed V and J ends, which lost 7 bases and 0 bases, there was a span of 19 bases. Germline-derived CDR1 and CDR2 are LNHDA and SQIVND (reference sequence). Variable domain in full (rest from reference TRBV19 and TRBJ2-7): DGGITQSPKYLFRKEGQNVTLSCEQNLNHDAMYWYRQDPGQGLRLIYYSQIVNDFQKGDIAEGYSVSREKKESFPLTVTSAQKNPTAFYLCASTLTWTDSSYEQYFGPGTRLTVT.

Details on this clone: At one end, the junction sequence differs from germline, possibly due to a read error. CDR3 sequence reads: CSSSLMGPEAFF. CDR3 nucleotide sequence: TGTTCCAGCAGCTTAATGGGCCCTGAAGCTTTCTTT. The chain carries TRBV7-9 and TRBJ1-1; D is undetermined. The CDR3 extends over 12 amino acids. The germline CDR1 and CDR2 sequences are SEHNR and FQNEAQ (reference sequence).

This sequence joins TRBV7-9 and TRBJ2-3; no clear D gene. Germline V gene sequence: CDR1 SEHNR, CDR2 FQNEAQ (reference sequence). The length of the CDR3 is 12 residues. Trimming removed 2 bases from V and 4 bases from J, with 4 bases in between. For the CDR3, the DNA is TGTGCCAGCAGCTTAACAGCAGATACGCAGTATTTT. This codes for CASSLTADTQYF.

The gene calls are TRBV5-1 and TRBJ2-7; 9 nucleotides agree with TRBD1. This CDR3 spans 14 amino acids. The V gene's germline CDR1 is SGHRS and CDR2 YFSETQ. V dropped 5 bases and J dropped 3; count of bases not matched to a gene: 6. The CDR3 region is CASSGTGISYEQYF. CDR3 nucleotide sequence: TGCGCCAGCAGTGGGACAGGGATAAGCTACGAGCAGTACTTC.

The gene calls are TRBV11-2 and TRBJ2-2; no clear D gene. Trimming took 1 base from V and 8 from J, leaving 8 bases between them. This CDR3 region has 13 residues. Germline CDR1 reads SGHAT; CDR2 reads FQNNGV. The CDR3 loop is CASSLVVSGELFF. CDR3 DNA sequence: TGTGCCAGCAGCTTAGTTGTGTCGGGGGAGCTGTTTTTT.

As concerns this clone: A junction boundary mismatches the germline segment, possibly from a read error. This sample also contains other DNA sequences that code for the same CDR3. The chain is built from TRBV19 and TRBJ1-3; TRBD1 is a possible D gene (6 bases). Per germline, CDR1 LNHDA and CDR2 SQIVND (reference sequence). This CDR3 has 14 amino acids. Written as DNA, the CDR3 is TGTGCTAGTAGTACGGGGGGCAGGGGAAACACCATATATTTT. As protein: CASSTGGRGNTIYF.

The chain carries TRBV7-8 and TRBJ2-1; D not resolved. The CDR3 has 12 residues. With 1 base removed from V and 9 bases from J, the gap between germline ends came to 7 bases. Germline CDR1 and CDR2: SGHVS and FQNEAQ. CDR3 nucleotide sequence: TGTGCCAGCAGCTTAGGAGGTGGTGAGCAGTTCTTC. Amino acid sequence: CASSLGGGEQFF. Combining the CDR3 with reference TRBV7-8 and TRBJ2-1 gives the whole variable domain GAGVSQSPRYKVAKRGQDVALRCDPISGHVSLFWYQQALGQGPEFLTYFQNEAQLDKSGLPSDRFFAERPEGSVSTLKIQRTQQEDSAVYLCASSLGGGEQFFGPGTRLTVL.